The T cell receptor (beta chain) under discussion was sequenced for a study of blood T cell repertoires in COVID-19 (dated by TCRdb to about 2020). Regarding the research as a whole: Samples covering the acute and convalescent phases of COVID-19 were provided by collaborators in the United States, Italy and Spain. The material from the prospective study consisted of cDNA or gDNA derived from T cells, B-cell-depleted T cells, or PBMCs. The dataset comprised deeply sampled blood TCRbeta repertoires from subjects exposed to, actively infected with, or recovered from COVID-19. The repertoires were released in a freely available public database intended as a resource for research on the immune response to SARS-CoV-2. Samples were obtained from the ongoing ImmuneRACE study (first 160 participants) and from roughly 1,300 subjects provided by 6 global collaborators. The sample metadata nearly always contained a de-identified subject ID, COVID-19 status, age in years and sex. HLA class I and class II types, where available, came from metadata supplied by the sample provider rather than from assay-based typing.

Cut back by 2 bases and 4 bases, the V and J ends lie 12 bases apart. CDR1 SGHTA and CDR2 FQGNSA were looked up in the germline V gene. Counted from cysteine to phenylalanine, this CDR3 has 15 amino acids. CDR3 DNA is the only sequence kept; it has 45 bases, read in frame from the first base. Whole blood was collected in K2EDTA tubes by collaborating institutions according to the institutions' own protocols. For TCRbeta analysis, collaborator samples were shipped as frozen whole blood, as isolated PBMCs, or as DNA extracted from either sample type. For this clone: No cognate antigen has been identified for it. No base quality information exists; no much larger clone differs at one position.

TCRbeta CDR3 regions were amplified from genomic DNA using the immunoSEQ Assay, a bias-controlled multiplex PCR. On the authors' methods: Within the assay, amplification of reference gene primers was used to estimate how many nucleated cells each sample contained. To quantify the absolute abundance of each unique TCRbeta CDR3 rearrangement, sequence reads were collapsed and filtered. For each sample, productive Simpson clonality was calculated as the square root of Simpson's diversity index over productive rearrangements. The table was pulled from immuneACCESS by TCRdb, which kept in-frame rearrangements only. Such tables lose some clones; where checked, under half of the loss comes from unresolved V genes, and the rest has no known cause. That table is the source of V, J and clone size, and D and trimming were worked out from the DNA. This sample comprises about 140,000 clones, 75% to 90% of them detected only once. The top ten clones comprise under 2.5% of the sample.

The research as a whole found: How much clinical and demographic metadata was included differed by source and by participant, and the metadata was provided uncurated.

Sequencing was carried out using peripheral blood. The clonotype comes from a middle-aged man with active COVID-19. This chain is built from TRBV7-2 and TRBJ1-3; the D gene is perhaps TRBD1, from 5 matching bases. The nucleotide sequence is TGTGCCAGCAGCTTAATTCTCCAGGGCGGAAACACCATATATTTT. Its coded protein is CASSLILQGGNTIYF.